This section outlines one T cell receptor (beta chain) sequence together with its context. This CDR3 has 16 amino acids. V lost 10 bases, J lost 7 bases, and 15 bases stayed unmatched. CDR1 is SNHLY and CDR2 is FYNNEI in the germline V gene. Measured with immunoSEQ multiplex PCR; TCRdb has only the in-frame clones, and not every one. Among tens of thousands of clones listed, about 91% were seen once. This entry is derived from a study of blood T cell repertoires in COVID-19. About the research overall: The United States, Italy and Spain supplied acute and convalescent COVID-19 samples. From T cells, B-cell-depleted T cells, or PBMCs came the material, which was cDNA or gDNA.

Sequencing was done on a sample of peripheral blood. This chain joins TRBV2 and TRBJ2-1; 11 nucleotides agree with TRBD2. This clonotype originated in a woman aged 65 to 85 with acute or convalescent COVID-19. This chain's CDR3 is CAISAGGGTSGNEQFF. In DNA form, the CDR3 reads TGTGCCATATCCGCCGGGGGGGGGACTAGCGGTAATGAGCAGTTCTTC.